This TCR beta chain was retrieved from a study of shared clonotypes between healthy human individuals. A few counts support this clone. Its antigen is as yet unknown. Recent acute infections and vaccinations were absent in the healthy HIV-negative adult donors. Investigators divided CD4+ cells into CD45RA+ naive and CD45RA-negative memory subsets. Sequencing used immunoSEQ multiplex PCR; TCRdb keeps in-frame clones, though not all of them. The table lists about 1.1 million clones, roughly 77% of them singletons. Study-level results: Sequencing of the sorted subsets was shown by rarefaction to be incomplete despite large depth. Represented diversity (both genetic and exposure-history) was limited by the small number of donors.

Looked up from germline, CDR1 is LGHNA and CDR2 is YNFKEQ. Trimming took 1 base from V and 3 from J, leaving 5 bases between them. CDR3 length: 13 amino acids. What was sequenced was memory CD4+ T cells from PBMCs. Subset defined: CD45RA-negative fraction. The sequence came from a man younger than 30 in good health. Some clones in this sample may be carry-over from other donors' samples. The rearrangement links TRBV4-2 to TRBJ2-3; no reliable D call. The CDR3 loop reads CASSQGRTDTQYF. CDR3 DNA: TGTGCCAGCAGCCAAGGCAGAACAGATACGCAGTATTTT.